The source of this TCR beta chain is a study of blood T cell repertoires in COVID-19. As for the study in general: The study drew acute and convalescent COVID-19 samples from the United States, Italy and Spain. T cells, B-cell-depleted T cells, or PBMCs provided the cDNA or gDNA that served as material.

Germline V CDR1 and CDR2: SGHRS, YFSETQ. The CDR3 consists of 14 residues. V was pared by 7 bases and J by 3 bases, with 8 bases of the junction left unmatched. Repertoires were generated with immunoSEQ multiplex PCR, while TCRdb's copy carries only in-frame clones and drops some. The repertoire holds about 64,000 clones, with roughly 80% as singletons. Sequencing was done on a sample of peripheral blood. The rearrangement uses TRBV5-1 and TRBJ2-3; 7 bases fit TRBD1. This clonotype was sampled from a human donor in a cohort sampled during active COVID-19. This CDR3 reads CASGRTGGTDTQYF. Here the CDR3 DNA reads TGCGCCAGCGGAAGGACAGGCGGGACAGATACGCAGTATTTT.